These 19 T cell receptor beta chains came from one sample sequenced in a study of blood T cells in healthy people across ages. A J-beta primer mix and a sample-barcoded 5' primer were used in a second PCR of roughly 6 to 12 cycles. TCRdb fed the 5' RACE reads into MiXCR, producing one record per CDR3 protein. The table has approximately 830,000 distinct CDR3 sequences, around 62% seen once; the top ten hold approximately 30%. Sequencing input: blood. The receptor source for this set is a man aged 25-45 years in good health.

This clonotype has a handful of counts. V is TRBV15 and J is TRBJ1-2; 8 positions agree with TRBD1. Trimming removed 8 bases from V and 2 bases from J; junction bases left unmatched: 4. There are 13 residues in the CDR3. CDR1 is LNHNV and CDR2 is YYDKDF in the germline V gene (reference sequence). The CDR3 nucleotides read TGTGCCACCTTGGACAGGGACAACTATGGCTACACCTTC. It is translated as CATLDRDNYGYTF.

V is TRBV5-1 and J is TRBJ2-1; D unclear. V was clipped by 0 bases and J by 0 bases, with 13 bases between them. Germline CDR1 is SGHRS and CDR2 is YFSETQ. This CDR3 region has 17 residues. DNA for the CDR3: TGCGCCAGCAGCTTGGAAGTGGTCCGCAGCTCCTACAATGAGCAGTTCTTC. It codes for CASSLEVVRSSYNEQFF.

The chain couples TRBV6-1 to TRBJ2-5; 8 bases match TRBD2. This CDR3 comprises 15 residues. CDR1 and CDR2 (germline): MNHNS, SASEGT. The trim removed 2 bases at V and 2 bases at J, leaving 4 bases unmatched. The CDR3 DNA is TGTGCCAGCAGTGAACAAACGGGAGGGCAAGAGACCCAGTACTTC. It yields the protein CASSEQTGGQETQYF.

The chain links TRBV6-5 to TRBJ2-5, with a possible D match to TRBD1 (6 bases). V gave up 0 bases and J gave up 11 bases, with 19 bases separating them. The length of the CDR3 is 15 residues. Germline CDR1 is MNHEY and CDR2 is SVGAGI. The CDR3 here is CASSYSLWGLNEQYF. The CDR3 DNA reads as TGTGCCAGCAGTTACTCCCTTTGGGGGCTGAATGAGCAGTACTTC.

This chain links TRBV18 with TRBJ2-3; TRBD1 matches 9 bases. CDR3 length: 19 residues. Germline-derived CDR1 and CDR2 are KGHSH and LQKENI. V gave up 1 base and J gave up 4 bases; unmatched junction bases: 15. The CDR3 reads CASSPRTSLRDRDPDTQYF. CDR3 DNA sequence: TGTGCCAGCTCACCACGCACGTCACTCCGGGACAGGGACCCAGATACGCAGTATTTT.

The chain has TRBV10-3 and TRBJ1-6; 7 bases align to TRBD1. The CDR3 runs to 15 residues. J gave up 8 bases and V 5 bases, and 9 bases lay outside the gene matches. From germline, CDR1 is ENHRY and CDR2 SYGVKD. The CDR3 sequence is CAISQRRDSHSPLHF. The DNA for the CDR3 is TGTGCCATCAGTCAAAGAAGGGACAGCCATTCACCCCTCCACTTT.

The gene calls are TRBV7-2 and TRBJ1-2, with D possibly being TRBD1 (5 bases). V was clipped by 1 base and J by 5 bases, with 17 bases between them. Germline-derived CDR1 and CDR2 are SGHTA and FQGNSA. The CDR3 contains 16 residues. The DNA for the CDR3 is TGTGCCAGCAGCTTAGAAGGGATGGGACCCCTGTATGGCTACACCTTC. Encoded protein: CASSLEGMGPLYGYTF.

V usage is TRBV6-5 and J usage is TRBJ2-4, with 11 positions matching TRBD1. The J call is doubtful: the DNA matches TRBJ2-7 better. The V gene's germline CDR1 is MNHEY and CDR2 SVGAGI. The CDR3 spans 16 residues. CDR3 sequence (DNA): TGTGCCAGCAGTTACCTAAACCCGGGACAGGGGGGCGAGCAGTACTTC. This encodes CASSYLNPGQGGEQYF.

As for this clonotype: A read error may be the cause here, since a much bigger clone is one base away. The rearrangement joins TRBV7-2 to TRBJ1-6, with D tentatively TRBD1 (5 bases). The CDR3 length is 16 residues. CDR1 and CDR2 from the germline V gene are SGHTA and FQGNSA. CDR3 residues: CVSSPGAGTLHSPLHF. The CDR3 region has the DNA TGTGTCAGCAGCCCGGGCGCAGGGACGTTACATTCACCCCTCCACTTT.

V gene TRBV7-9 combines with J gene TRBJ2-7; TRBD1 agrees at 7 bases. CDR1 and CDR2 from the germline V gene are SEHNR and FQNEAQ (reference sequence). The V and J ends lost 6 bases and 0 bases, in that order; junction bases with no gene match: 8. The CDR3 is made up of 15 amino acids. CDR3 amino acids: CASSPPGQRSYEQYF. CDR3 nucleotide sequence: TGTGCCAGCAGTCCCCCGGGACAGCGCTCCTACGAGCAGTACTTC. Full variable domain (remainder filled in from reference TRBV7-9 and TRBJ2-7): DTGVSQNPRHKITKRGQNVTFRCDPISEHNRLYWYRQTLGQGPEFLTYFQNEAQLEKSRLLSDRFSAERPKGSFSTLEIQRTEQGDSAMYLCASSPPGQRSYEQYFGPGTRLTVT.

The chain links TRBV28 to TRBJ2-1; D is unresolved. Per the germline V gene, CDR1 is MDHEN and CDR2 is SYDVKM. This CDR3 spans 14 amino acids. The V gene lost 3 bases and the J gene lost 6 bases, with 12 bases spanning the gap. In DNA, the CDR3 is TGTGCCAGCAGTTTCAGCCCCTCCGTCAATGAGCAGTTCTTC. Its translation is CASSFSPSVNEQFF.

The chain carries TRBV6-1 and TRBJ1-2; D may be TRBD1 (5 bases). Germline V gene data show CDR1 as MNHNS and CDR2 as SASEGT. Between the trimmed V and J ends, which lost 4 bases and 0 bases, there was a span of 15 bases. The CDR3 has 16 amino acids. CDR3 in amino acids: CASSGTTGDPNYGYTF. The CDR3 DNA is TGTGCCAGCAGTGGAACCACAGGCGATCCTAACTATGGCTACACCTTC.

The CDR3, as DNA: TGTGCCAGCAGGGGCCGACTAGCGGCTAAGCAGTTCTTC. Its translation: CASRGRLAAKQFF. The chain has TRBV2 and TRBJ2-1, with TRBD2 matching 9 bases. Unmatched junction bases numbered 8, after V lost 6 bases and J lost 11 bases. The length of the CDR3 is 13 residues. Germline V lookup: CDR1 SNHLY, CDR2 FYNNEI.

Comment on this clonotype: A junction boundary mismatches the germline segment, possibly from a read error. The V and J genes are TRBV12-3 or TRBV12-4 and TRBJ2-5; D possibly corresponds to TRBD2 (5 bases). The CDR3 loop spans 13 amino acids. This CDR3 reads CVSNPGTSGLQYF. CDR3 DNA sequence: TGTGTCAGCAATCCAGGCACTAGTGGGCTCCAGTACTTC.

This rearrangement joins TRBV29-1 to TRBJ2-1, with 10 nucleotides matching TRBD1. This CDR3 spans 16 amino acids. V dropped 7 bases and J dropped 3; count of bases not matched to a gene: 12. Per the germline V gene, CDR1 is SQVTM and CDR2 is ANQGSEA. CDR3 DNA sequence: TGCAGCGCGGGGGGCGGGACAGGGGACGTCTACAATGAGCAGTTCTTC. Translated: CSAGGGTGDVYNEQFF.

This clonotype was found once. The chain combines TRBV29-1 with TRBJ1-1; D perhaps matches TRBD1 (5 bases). CDR1 is SQVTM, CDR2 ANQGSEA, per germline. The CDR3 contains 14 residues. V lost 1 base, J lost 4 bases, and 13 bases lay in between. This CDR3 reads CSVEGRVMSTEAFF. The CDR3, as DNA: TGCAGCGTTGAAGGCAGGGTCATGAGCACTGAAGCTTTCTTT.

A word on this clonotype: A much larger clone lies one base from this, so it may be a read error. The chain joins TRBV4-2 to TRBJ2-7, with 8 nucleotides matching TRBD1. The V gene's germline CDR1 is LGHNA and CDR2 YNFKEQ. CDR3 length: 15 residues. The J segment lost 5 bases and the V segment lost 2 bases, leaving 8 bases of the junction unmatched. The CDR3 DNA follows: TGTGCCAGCAGCCAAACTCAGACAGGGGTCGACGAGCAGTACTTC. Its translation: CASSQTQTGVDEQYF.

The chain carries TRBV7-9 and TRBJ1-1; D gene uncertain. V was cut by 5 bases and J by 3 bases, with 13 bases left in between. Germline V gives CDR1 SEHNR, CDR2 FQNEAQ (reference sequence). CDR3 length: 14 residues. The CDR3 reads CASSTTFGHTEAFF. DNA of the CDR3: TGTGCCAGCAGCACCACATTTGGCCACACTGAAGCTTTCTTT.

This CDR3 reads CASSSRVGGNNYEQYF. The CDR3 bases are TGCGCCAGCAGCTCCCGGGTGGGGGGGAATAACTACGAGCAGTACTTC. The rearrangement uses TRBV5-1 and TRBJ2-7; 7 nucleotides agree with TRBD2. The CDR3 runs to 16 residues. Germline CDR1 SGHRS, CDR2 YFSETQ. V lost 3 bases, J lost 3 bases, and 12 bases stayed unmatched.